The entry that follows covers one T cell receptor (beta chain) sequence. Its antigen remains unidentified. Base qualities are not provided; no much larger clone lies one nucleotide away. This sample was included in a study of cytomegalovirus exposure and HLA in healthy donors (dated by TCRdb to 2015 to 2018). At the level of the whole study: An earlier analysis of approximately 640 of the donors reported roughly 300 Gb of sequence data and 117 million unique TCR beta sequences from some 180 million T cells. Rather than drawing on any new phenotypic data, the later analysis identified candidate immune exposures from TCR beta sequences and the way those sequences occurred across donors. Typing coverage differed by locus: A, B, C, DRB1 and DQB1 were typed in roughly 629-640 donors, DQA1 in 522, DPA1 in 606, and DPB1 in approximately 450. About 5 DR-DQ haplotypes were handled as single units for association and clustering, since linkage in the cohort was strong. The study aimed to test whether signatures of past pathogen exposure could be identified by cataloging public T cell receptors. The study profiled the T cell repertoires of around 700 subjects by immunosequencing and related them to cytomegalovirus serostatus. Among a few hundred genotyped donors of the cohort, an average of about 240,000 unique TCR beta nucleotide sequences were sequenced per donor, around 18% of them non-productive. A later analysis re-analyzed previously published TCR beta repertoires from 660 or so donors and added high-resolution HLA genotyping to study TCR occurrence patterns. A later genetic analysis used genome-wide SNP genotypes for about three fifths of the roughly 700 donors, treating that subset as a discovery cohort. High-throughput TCR immunosequencing, statistical association of individual TCRs with disease status, and machine learning were combined to predict cytomegalovirus infection status. Donor age, sex, ethnicity and CMV serostatus were collected together with the repertoire data. To decide whether each TCR beta V gene segment behaved as functional or pseudogenic, an earlier analysis of approximately 620 of the donors relied on high-throughput TCR beta sequencing. The genetic ancestry cluster associated with self-reported Caucasian donors included about 81% of the 398 genotyped donors. Both class I and class II loci were covered by HLA typing, at four-digit resolution. Roughly 300 gigabases of sequencing data and some 85 million unique TCR sequences were included in an early release covering 550 to 800 HLA-typed donors. A separate validation cohort of 100 to 150 different subjects was used in addition to the approximately 640-subject first cohort. Every repertoire in the discovery cohort had been generated on one and the same sequencing platform.

The library was built by means of the immunoSEQ multiplex PCR assay. For the multiplex PCR, a mixture combining 60 forward primers for TCR Vbeta segments and 13 reverse primers for TCR Jbeta segments was used. The CDR3 region of rearranged TCR beta genes was amplified from genomic DNA by a multiplex PCR assay. The amplified TCR beta libraries were sequenced on the Illumina HiSeq System as 87-base-pair reads. The paper's processing steps were these. A later analysis counted about 76 million unique TCR beta chains across the 650 to 800 repertoires, and some 11 million of these chains were shared by at least two donors. Raw reads were error-corrected and collapsed into unique sequences by a nearest-neighbor algorithm in which closely related sequences were merged to remove PCR and sequencing errors. CDR3 sequences were aligned to IMGT reference sequences to assign V, D and J gene segments. For a sequence to be retained, at least a six-nucleotide match to both a V gene segment and a J gene segment was required. A rearrangement counted as productive if the CDR3 had no stop codons and remained in frame with V and J, and every other rearrangement counted as non-productive. CDR3 was defined by IMGT convention, running from the second conserved V-encoded cysteine to the conserved J-encoded phenylalanine. The earlier analysis of about 530 of the donors excluded any sequence lacking an unambiguous match to a single V gene segment. An earlier analysis of 500 to 600 of the donors classified V segments as functional when productive rearrangements were above 56.7% and as segregating when the standard deviation between donors was above 5%. A statistical classification framework was built to diagnose cytomegalovirus status from the catalog of TCR beta chain sequences. V and J gene assignment, in a later analysis, came from comparing TCR nucleotide sequences with IMGT/GENE-DB human TR gene sequences. Using the TCRdist pipeline, a later analysis assigned CDR3 sequences along with most-parsimonious VDJ recombination scenarios. A later analysis defined each TCR beta chain by its CDR3 amino acid sequence plus V-gene family, and excluded reads lacking a unique V-gene family. As a way to deal with suspected cross-contamination and a sequencing artifact, a later analysis dropped hundreds of nucleotide sequences that were highly shared and had low generation probability. A later analysis calculated a clonal expansion index for each public chain from normalized within-repertoire ranks of inferred template counts. A later analysis computed generation probabilities with a VDJ recombination model fitted to out-of-frame rearrangements, and checked the results against IGoR. Hypergeometric tests were used in a later analysis to score TCR-TCR, TCR-HLA and TCR-CMV co-occurrence, with a repertoire-size bias correction applied to the TCR pairs. In a later analysis, false discovery rates were estimated by permuting HLA or CMV assignments 20 times. A later analysis grouped co-occurring TCRs with DBSCAN, adding TCRdist sequence similarity when clustering within HLA-allele-positive subsets. For co-occurrence clustering, repertoires with fewer than 30,000 or more than 120,000 public chains were excluded, along with 5 or 6 repertoires with anomalous nucleotide sharing. In its TCRdb copy, this immuneACCESS table keeps in-frame sequences only and misses some clones. Where compared with another copy, unresolved V genes explain less than half of these, and the others have no known cause. The V and J calls and clone size come from that table; D and trimming were worked out from the DNA. Present in this sample are 100,000 to 150,000 clones, more than 80% of which were seen just once. The ten top clones hold around 8.9% of the sample.

The cohort consisted of more than 650 healthy bone marrow donors. At the time of sampling, every cohort member was nominally healthy, though immune exposures that went unrecorded were likely present. The donor was CMV seropositive and was included in the group of 270 or so seropositive cohort members. Every donor gave a peripheral blood sample, and the peripheral blood mononuclear cells from that sample were used for TCR beta sequencing. Genomic DNA extraction from the blood cell samples was performed with the Qiagen DNeasy Blood Extraction Kit. The germline V gene specifies SGHDN as CDR1 and FVKESK as CDR2. V is pruned by 0 bases and J by 2 bases, leaving 7 bases of the junction without a gene match. Including cysteine and phenylalanine, the CDR3 has 17 amino acids. Only the CDR3 DNA stays, 51 bases, in frame from base 1. Study-wide findings and limitations: In a later analysis, several top co-occurrence clusters were reported to appear linked to parvovirus B19, influenza, CMV and Epstein-Barr virus. Because HLA typing was missing for some donors at each locus, association tests included only the typed subset. The authors suggested that the approach could potentially be extended to other disease states and immunological phenotypes. The earlier analysis of almost 600 of the donors excluded fewer than 20 rarely observed V segments, including chromosome 9 orphons, because counts were too low. A further reported finding was that TCR beta sequences accurately predicted the HLA-A and HLA-B alleles for most subjects in the first cohort. Compared with equally common non-associated chains, HLA-associated TCR beta chains in a later analysis were more clonally expanded and had lower generation probabilities. In vitro tests confirmed that a few of the cytomegalovirus-associated TCR beta chains recognize cytomegalovirus antigens. A later analysis associated 16,951 TCR beta sequences with specific HLA alleles at a false discovery rate of 0.05. Assigning TCR associations to individual alleles was difficult when HLA alleles, especially DR and DQ, strongly co-occurred. A later analysis found that TCR association rates varied across HLA loci, with DRB1 alleles showing the most associated TCRs and HLA-C alleles the fewest. In an earlier analysis of under 600 of the donors, most TCR beta V segments were observed in productive rearrangements about 87% or about 30% of the time, broadly matching IMGT annotations. A total of 150 to 200 TCR beta chains were listed by the study as associated with cytomegalovirus. Compared with the approximately 600-donor mean, donors in an Asian-associated ancestry cluster had fewer N-insertions in productive TCRs, according to a later genetic analysis. The presence/absence analyses assumed that sequencing depth was roughly uniform across donors, and that assumption may not be true. The cohort was sequenced for TCR beta chains only, and without alpha or paired-chain data the features that could be detected were limited. Cytomegalovirus status was reported to be diagnosed by the classifier with high specificity and sensitivity in both the original and validation cohorts. Linkage disequilibrium might explain the correlated functional status among segregating V segments, but an unknown experimental factor could not be ruled out. A cluster of highly shared sequence variants was judged likely to be a technical artifact of the sequencing pipeline. A later analysis found that most CMV-associated TCR beta chains appeared HLA-restricted, with HLA associations seemingly driven largely by CMV exposure. Because the 87-base-pair reads could not distinguish some IMGT-functional V segments, including TRBV6-2 and TRBV6-3, those segments were excluded. Across donors, most TCR sequences were observed very rarely, whereas some public TCRs were present in many individuals. A later genetic analysis associated a missense DCLRE1C variant with V-gene and J-gene trimming of TCR beta chains, and an independent cohort replicated the association. Immune exposure information for the cohort was limited to CMV serostatus.

The sample taken for sequencing was PBMCs. The V and J genes are TRBV14 and TRBJ1-2, with 9 bases matching TRBD1. This receptor was obtained from a man aged 30-40 years in good health and CMV-seropositive. The DNA sequence is as follows: TGTGCCAGCAGCCAAGAATTACAGGGGGCCCACAACTATGGCTACACCTTC. The translation is CASSQELQGAHNYGYTF.